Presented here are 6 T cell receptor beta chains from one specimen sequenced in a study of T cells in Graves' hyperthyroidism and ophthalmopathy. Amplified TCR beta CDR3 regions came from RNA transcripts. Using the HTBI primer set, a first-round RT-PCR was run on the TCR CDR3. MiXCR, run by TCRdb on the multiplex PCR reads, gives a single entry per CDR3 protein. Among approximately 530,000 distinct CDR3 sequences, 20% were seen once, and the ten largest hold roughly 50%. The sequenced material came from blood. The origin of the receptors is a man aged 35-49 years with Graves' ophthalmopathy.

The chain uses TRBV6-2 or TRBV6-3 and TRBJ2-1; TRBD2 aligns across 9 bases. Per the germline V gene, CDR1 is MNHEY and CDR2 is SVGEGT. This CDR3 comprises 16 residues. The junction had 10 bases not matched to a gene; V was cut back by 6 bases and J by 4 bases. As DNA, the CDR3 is TGTGCCAGCAGGCCGTTCGGCGGGAGGGGGTACAATGAGCAGTTCTTC. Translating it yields CASRPFGGRGYNEQFF.

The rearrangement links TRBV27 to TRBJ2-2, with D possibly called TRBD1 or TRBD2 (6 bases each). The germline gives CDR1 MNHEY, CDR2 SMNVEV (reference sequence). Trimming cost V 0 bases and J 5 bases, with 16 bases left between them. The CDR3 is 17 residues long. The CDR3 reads CASSLSIWGAGTGELFF. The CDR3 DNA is TGTGCCAGCAGTTTATCGATCTGGGGGGCGGGAACCGGGGAGCTGTTTTTT.

CDR3 sequence reads: CASSASGRASNEQFF. The CDR3 DNA reads TGTGCCAGTAGCGCTAGCGGGAGGGCCTCAAATGAGCAGTTCTTC. The genes are TRBV19 and TRBJ2-1, with TRBD2 matching over 12 bases. After removal of 6 bases from V and 7 bases from J, the junction contained 7 bases not matched to a gene. There are 15 residues in the CDR3. Germline V CDR1 and CDR2: LNHDA, SQIVND (reference sequence).

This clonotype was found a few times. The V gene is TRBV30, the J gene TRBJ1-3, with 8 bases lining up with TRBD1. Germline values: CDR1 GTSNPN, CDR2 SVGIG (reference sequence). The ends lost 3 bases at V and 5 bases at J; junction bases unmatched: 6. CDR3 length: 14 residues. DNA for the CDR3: TGTGCCTGGAGACCTCAGGGGGCGCGAAACACCATATATTTT. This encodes CAWRPQGARNTIYF.

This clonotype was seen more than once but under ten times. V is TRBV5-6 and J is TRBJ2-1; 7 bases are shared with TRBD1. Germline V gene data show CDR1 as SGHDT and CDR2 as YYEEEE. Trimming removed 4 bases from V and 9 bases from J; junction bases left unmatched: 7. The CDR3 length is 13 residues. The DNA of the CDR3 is TGTGCCAGCAGCACCACGACAGGGAGTGAGCAGTTCTTC. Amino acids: CASSTTTGSEQFF.

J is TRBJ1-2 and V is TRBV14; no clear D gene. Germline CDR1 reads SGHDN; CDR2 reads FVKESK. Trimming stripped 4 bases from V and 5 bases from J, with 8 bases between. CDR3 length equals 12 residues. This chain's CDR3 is CASSLYRYGYTF. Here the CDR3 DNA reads TGTGCCAGCAGCCTGTACAGATATGGCTACACCTTC.